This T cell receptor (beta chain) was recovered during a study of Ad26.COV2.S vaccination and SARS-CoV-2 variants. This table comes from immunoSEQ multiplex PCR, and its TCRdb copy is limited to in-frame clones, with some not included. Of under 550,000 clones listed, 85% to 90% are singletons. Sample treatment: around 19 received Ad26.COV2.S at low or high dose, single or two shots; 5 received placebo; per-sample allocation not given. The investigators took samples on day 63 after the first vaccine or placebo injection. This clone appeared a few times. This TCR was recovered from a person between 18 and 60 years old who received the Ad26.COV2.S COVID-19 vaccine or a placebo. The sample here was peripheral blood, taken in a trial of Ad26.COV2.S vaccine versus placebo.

DNA of the CDR3: TGTGCCAGCAGCCGTCTGGAGGGGGAAAAACTGTTTTTT. Translating gives CASSRLEGEKLFF. The V gene is TRBV9, the J gene TRBJ1-4; D may be TRBD1 (5 bases). Trimming pared 4 bases from V and 8 bases from J, leaving 12 bases between. Per germline, CDR1 SGDLS and CDR2 YYNGEE. The CDR3 totals 13 residues. Looking up the rest from reference TRBV9 and TRBJ1-4 gives the full variable domain: DSGVTQTPKHLITATGQRVTLRCSPRSGDLSVYWYQQSLDQGLQFLIQYYNGEERAKGNILERFSAQQFPDLHSELNLSSLELGDSALYFCASSRLEGEKLFFGSGTQLSVL.